The 23 T cell receptor beta chains below all came from one sample that was sequenced in a study of blood T cell repertoires in COVID-19. Assay used: immunoSEQ multiplex PCR; TCRdb lists only in-frame clones, some missing. The sample carries about 190,000 clones, more than 60% recorded once. What was sequenced was peripheral blood. Receptors originate from a man aged 50-59 years who had recovered from COVID-19.

The V and J genes are TRBV7-2 and TRBJ2-5; 12 nucleotides agree with TRBD2. The J segment lost 4 bases and the V segment lost 5 bases, leaving 5 bases of the junction unmatched. CDR1 and CDR2 (germline): SGHTA, FQGNSA. The CDR3 is 15 amino acids. CDR3 sequence: CASSPLTSGRETQYF. CDR3 nucleotides: TGTGCCAGCAGCCCCTTGACTAGCGGGAGAGAGACCCAGTACTTC.

The chain is built from TRBV6-2 or TRBV6-3 and TRBJ2-7; the D gene is possibly TRBD2 (6 bases). CDR1 and CDR2 (germline): MNHEY, SVGEGT. The ends were cut back, 4 bases at V and 4 bases at J, with 17 bases in the middle. CDR3 length: 15 amino acids. As DNA, the CDR3 is TGTGCCAGCAGTTCCCCGCTCGGAGGGCAGTACGAGCAGTACTTC. Its translation: CASSSPLGGQYEQYF.

As DNA, the CDR3 is TGTGCCAGCAGCGTAGCGGGCAGGGCAGAGACCCAGTACTTC. Translation: CASSVAGRAETQYF. The chain has TRBV9 and TRBJ2-5; D perhaps matches TRBD1 (5 bases). CDR1 is SGDLS and CDR2 is YYNGEE in the germline V gene. Trimming cost V 0 bases and J 4 bases, with 10 bases left between them. The CDR3 covers 14 residues.

This chain connects TRBV27 to TRBJ1-1; 10 nucleotides line up with TRBD1. The CDR3 consists of 15 residues. The junction had 7 bases not matched to a gene; V was cut back by 5 bases and J by 4 bases. CDR1 is MNHEY, CDR2 SMNVEV, per germline (reference sequence). CDR3 sequence reads: CASSPDRGPRTEAFF. CDR3 coding DNA: TGTGCCAGCAGTCCCGACAGGGGGCCTCGCACTGAAGCTTTCTTT.

This chain connects TRBV14 to TRBJ1-2; TRBD1 matches 7 bases. V lost 2 bases and J lost 2; bases outside the gene matches: 11. Germline V gene data show CDR1 as SGHDN and CDR2 as FVKESK. CDR3 length: 17 residues. DNA of the CDR3: TGTGCCAGCAGCCAACCAACTCCCCGGGACAGAAACTATGGCTACACCTTC. Encoded protein: CASSQPTPRDRNYGYTF. Based on the CDR3 plus reference TRBV14 and TRBJ1-2, the full variable domain is EAGVTQFPSHSVIEKGQTVTLRCDPISGHDNLYWYRRVMGKEIKFLLHFVKESKQDESGMPNNRFLAERTGGTYSTLKVQPAELEDSGVYFCASSQPTPRDRNYGYTFGSGTRLTVV.

The J gene is TRBJ2-1, the V gene TRBV11-3, with D possibly being TRBD2 (6 bases). The CDR3 is 15 residues long. Germline V gene data show CDR1 as SGHNT and CDR2 as YENEEA. The V and J ends lost 5 bases and 8 bases respectively, with 19 bases between them. CDR3 protein: CASSATSKSGDEQFF. The CDR3 DNA reads TGTGCCAGCAGCGCTACTAGCAAATCCGGGGATGAGCAGTTCTTC.

This clone was observed a single time. The genes are TRBV7-3 and TRBJ2-5; TRBD2 matches at 9 bases. The junction had 6 bases not matched to a gene; V was cut back by 3 bases and J by 1 base. The CDR3 loop spans 16 amino acids. Germline CDR1 is SGHTA and CDR2 is FQGTGA. This CDR3 reads CASSFLAGMPQETQYF. In nucleotides, the CDR3 is TGTGCCAGCAGCTTCCTAGCGGGGATGCCCCAAGAGACCCAGTACTTC. Looking up the rest from reference TRBV7-3 and TRBJ2-5 gives the full variable domain: GAGVSQTPSNKVTEKGKYVELRCDPISGHTALYWYRQSLGQGPEFLIYFQGTGAADDSGLPNDRFFAVRPEGSVSTLKIQRTERGDSAVYLCASSFLAGMPQETQYFGPGTRLLVL.

This clone was seen a handful of times. The rearrangement joins TRBV5-1 to TRBJ1-1, with D tentatively TRBD1 (6 bases). CDR3 length: 20 residues. Germline CDR1 and CDR2: SGHRS and YFSETQ. Deletions cut 0 bases from V and 6 bases from J, with 30 bases between. CDR3 sequence (DNA): TGCGCCAGCAGCTTGGGCCTATATCCGGCCACTGGGGGCCGATGGGCTGAAGCTTTCTTT. Translation: CASSLGLYPATGGRWAEAFF.

The chain employs TRBV6-5 and TRBJ1-1, with a weak D call TRBD1 (5 bases). Trimming pared 7 bases from V and 1 base from J, leaving 13 bases between. There are 14 residues in the CDR3. In germline, CDR1 is MNHEY, CDR2 SVGAGI. The CDR3 region has the DNA TGTGCCAGCAAACAGGACCGACAGAACACTGAAGCTTTCTTT. It codes for CASKQDRQNTEAFF.

The V call is TRBV19, the J call TRBJ1-1, with a possible D match to TRBD1 (5 bases). The V gene lost 3 bases and the J gene lost 0 bases, with 11 bases spanning the gap. The CDR3 sequence is 15 residues long. Germline loops: CDR1 LNHDA, CDR2 SQIVND (reference sequence). The CDR3 sequence is CASSMMRGVNTEAFF. CDR3 DNA sequence: TGTGCCAGTAGTATGATGCGGGGGGTGAACACTGAAGCTTTCTTT.

The gene calls are TRBV28 and TRBJ1-2, with D unresolved. The CDR3 consists of 13 residues. The V end lost 5 bases, the J end lost 8 bases, and 15 bases lay between the germline ends. The germline V gene has CDR1 MDHEN and CDR2 SYDVKM. The CDR3 nucleotides read TGTGCCAGCAGTCTACCCGACAATTTCGGCTACACCTTC. This encodes CASSLPDNFGYTF.

This clone was seen repeatedly, ten times or more. The same CDR3 can be traced to other DNA sequences in this sample. CDR3 region: CASSDSSGNTIYF. CDR3 sequence (DNA): TGTGCCAGCTCAGACTCCTCTGGAAACACCATATATTTT. The chain couples TRBV18 to TRBJ1-3; no reliable D call. Trimming stripped 5 bases from V and 0 bases from J, with 5 bases between. Germline assignment: CDR1 KGHSH and CDR2 LQKENI. The CDR3 runs 13 residues. Combining the CDR3 with reference TRBV18 and TRBJ1-3 gives the whole variable domain NAGVMQNPRHLVRRRGQEARLRCSPMKGHSHVYWYRQLPEEGLKFMVYLQKENIIDESGMPKERFSAEFPKEGPSILRIQQVVRGDSAAYFCASSDSSGNTIYFGEGSWLTVV.

The chain uses TRBV30 and TRBJ2-4; a possible D gene is TRBD1 (6 bases). The CDR3 has 14 residues. V was shortened by 3 bases and J by 8 bases, with 17 bases between the two germline ends. Germline values: CDR1 GTSNPN, CDR2 SVGIG (reference sequence). CDR3 coding DNA: TGTGCCTGGAGCCGTTCCATGGGGGCTGACATTCAGTACTTC. Translated: CAWSRSMGADIQYF. Supplemented by reference TRBV30 and TRBJ2-4, the full variable domain reads SQTIHQWPATLVQPVGSPLSLECTVEGTSNPNLYWYRQAAGRGLQLLFYSVGIGQISSEVPQNLSASRPQDRQFILSSKKLLLSDSGFYLCAWSRSMGADIQYFGAGTRLSVL.

The rearrangement links TRBV6-5 to TRBJ2-3, with TRBD1 identical over 8 bases. After removal of 4 bases from V and 2 bases from J, the junction contained 8 bases not matched to a gene. Germline lookup yields CDR1 MNHEY and CDR2 SVGAGI. The CDR3 totals 16 residues. Written as DNA, the CDR3 is TGTGCCAGCAGTTTGACAGGGGTAGGCAACACAGATACGCAGTATTTT. Residues: CASSLTGVGNTDTQYF.

V usage is TRBV2 and J usage is TRBJ2-7; 9 positions agree with TRBD1. Looked up from germline, CDR1 is SNHLY and CDR2 is FYNNEI. V was clipped by 10 bases and J by 4 bases; unmatched bases: 11. There are 14 residues in the CDR3. For the CDR3, the DNA is TGTGCCAACCGCCGGGACAGGGACATTTACGAGCAGTACTTC. It translates to CANRRDRDIYEQYF. Full variable domain (missing parts from reference TRBV2 and TRBJ2-7): EPEVTQTPSHQVTQMGQEVILRCVPISNHLYFYWYRQILGQKVEFLVSFYNNEISEKSEIFDDQFSVERPDGSNFTLKIRSTKLEDSAMYFCANRRDRDIYEQYFGPGTRLTVT.

The rearrangement links TRBV11-1 to TRBJ2-5; TRBD2 matches at 8 bases. This CDR3 is built from 16 residues. Germline V gene sequence: CDR1 SGHAT, CDR2 FQDESV (reference sequence). V lost 2 bases and J lost 4; bases outside the gene matches: 9. The CDR3 region is CASSLSGTRRRETQYF. The CDR3 region has the DNA TGTGCCAGCAGCTTATCCGGGACTAGGCGGCGAGAGACCCAGTACTTC.

This clone was found a few times. This sequence joins TRBV4-2 and TRBJ2-2; D is unclear. V was cut by 4 bases and J by 5 bases, with 11 bases left in between. The germline V gene has CDR1 LGHNA and CDR2 YNFKEQ. The length of the CDR3 is 14 residues. The chain's CDR3 is CASSLKSDTGELFF. The CDR3 bases are TGTGCCAGCAGCCTAAAAAGCGATACCGGGGAGCTGTTTTTT.

This sequence joins TRBV6-6 and TRBJ2-1, with D hard to call. V was clipped by 6 bases and J by 9 bases, with 9 bases between them. Germline V gene sequence: CDR1 MNHNY, CDR2 SVGAGI (reference sequence). The CDR3 is made up of 11 amino acids. The CDR3 sequence is CASSLETEQFF. The CDR3 DNA sequence: TGTGCCAGCAGCCTAGAGACTGAGCAGTTCTTC.

The rearrangement links TRBV2 to TRBJ1-3, with TRBD1 matching over 8 bases. Germline CDR1 reads SNHLY; CDR2 reads FYNNEI. The CDR3 consists of 14 residues. V was clipped by 8 bases and J by 1 base; unmatched bases: 4. The CDR3 protein is CASGRDRSGNTIYF. CDR3 nucleotide sequence: TGTGCCAGCGGCCGGGACAGGTCTGGAAACACCATATATTTT. The full variable domain, in which reference TRBV2 and TRBJ1-3 provide the parts outside the CDR3, is EPEVTQTPSHQVTQMGQEVILRCVPISNHLYFYWYRQILGQKVEFLVSFYNNEISEKSEIFDDQFSVERPDGSNFTLKIRSTKLEDSAMYFCASGRDRSGNTIYFGEGSWLTVV.

The gene calls are TRBV6-5 and TRBJ2-7, with 8 positions matching TRBD2. This CDR3 is 15 amino acids long. Germline V gene data show CDR1 as MNHEY and CDR2 as SVGAGI. V was clipped by 7 bases and J by 2 bases; unmatched bases: 10. CDR3 residues: CASKAVAGFAYEQYF. The CDR3 DNA reads TGTGCCAGCAAAGCCGTAGCGGGGTTCGCCTACGAGCAGTACTTC.

In its sample, this clone was seen once. The chain has TRBV3-1 (or the pseudogene TRBV3-2) and TRBJ2-1; 10 bases are shared with TRBD2. The V and J ends lost 11 bases and 4 bases, in that order; junction bases with no gene match: 5. The CDR3 covers 13 residues. Germline CDR1 LGHDT, CDR2 YNNKEL (reference sequence). The CDR3 DNA is TGTGCCCGACGGACTAGCGGTTACAATGAGCAGTTCTTC. Protein sequence: CARRTSGYNEQFF.

This sequence joins TRBV7-2 and TRBJ2-7; 9 nucleotides agree with TRBD2. Germline V gives CDR1 SGHTA, CDR2 FQGNSA. The CDR3 has 17 amino acids. J was trimmed by 1 base and V by 6 bases; bases with no gene match: 13. This CDR3 reads CASRLIGGSGRSYEQYF. DNA for the CDR3: TGTGCCAGCAGACTTATAGGAGGTAGCGGGAGATCCTACGAGCAGTACTTC. The entire variable domain, with the rest obtained from reference TRBV7-2 and TRBJ2-7, is as follows: GAGVSQSPSNKVTEKGKDVELRCDPISGHTALYWYRQSLGQGLEFLIYFQGNSAPDKSGLPSDRFSAERTGGSVSTLTIQRTQQEDSAVYLCASRLIGGSGRSYEQYFGPGTRLTVT.

This clone was seen a few times. CDR3 amino acids: CASSPRGRVEKLFF. CDR3 bases: TGTGCCAGCAGTCCCAGGGGGCGGGTTGAAAAACTGTTTTTT. The chain employs TRBV27 and TRBJ1-4; 8 nucleotides align to TRBD1. The J segment lost 7 bases and the V segment lost 5 bases, leaving 6 bases of the junction unmatched. CDR1 and CDR2 from the germline V gene are MNHEY and SMNVEV (reference sequence). This CDR3 is 14 amino acids long.